The 19 T cell receptor beta chains in this list originate from one sample, sequenced in a study of cytomegalovirus exposure and HLA in healthy donors. The primer mix had 60 Vbeta and 13 Jbeta primers. The method was immunoSEQ multiplex PCR; TCRdb's version includes in-frame clones alone and lacks a portion of them. This table has some 130,000 clones, roughly 62% appearing once. Sequences were obtained from PBMCs. These receptors all come from a man under 40 in good health and CMV-seropositive.

This clone was counted a single time. The CDR3 region has the DNA TGTGCCAGCAGCACCCGACAGGGCGGGACCGGGGAGCTGTTTTTT. Translating it yields CASSTRQGGTGELFF. The J gene is TRBJ2-2, the V gene TRBV11-2; 7 nucleotides match TRBD1. This CDR3 has 15 residues. The V segment lost 5 bases and the J segment 5 bases; nucleotides outside the gene matches: 8. Germline V gene lookup returns CDR1 SGHAT and CDR2 FQNNGV.

This clone was counted a few times. The chain employs TRBV2 and TRBJ1-5; 9 nucleotides line up with TRBD1. Germline CDR1 SNHLY, CDR2 FYNNEI. V was pared by 6 bases and J by 6 bases, with 9 bases of the junction left unmatched. The CDR3 covers 15 residues. The CDR3 DNA follows: TGTGCCAGCAGAACCGGGACAGGGATGGGTCAGCCCCAGCATTTT. It codes for CASRTGTGMGQPQHF. Variable domain in full (rest from reference TRBV2 and TRBJ1-5): EPEVTQTPSHQVTQMGQEVILRCVPISNHLYFYWYRQILGQKVEFLVSFYNNEISEKSEIFDDQFSVERPDGSNFTLKIRSTKLEDSAMYFCASRTGTGMGQPQHFGDGTRLSIL.

This chain connects TRBV13 to TRBJ1-3; 9 bases agree with TRBD1. This CDR3 has 14 amino acids. The germline CDR1 and CDR2 sequences are PRHDT and FYEKMQ (reference sequence). Trimming cost V 5 bases and J 4 bases; bases outside gene matches: 3. The CDR3 is CASSATGGGNTIYF. CDR3 in DNA: TGTGCCAGCAGCGCCACAGGGGGCGGAAACACCATATATTTT.

The CDR3 loop is CASSLGQGGYEQYF. CDR3 DNA: TGTGCCAGCAGCTTAGGTCAGGGTGGCTACGAGCAGTACTTC. This chain uses TRBV7-2 with TRBJ2-7; a weak D match, TRBD1 (5 bases). The CDR3 has 14 residues. V lost 1 base and J 3 bases, leaving 10 bases between the germline ends. CDR1 SGHTA and CDR2 FQGNSA come from the germline V gene.

V usage is TRBV7-9 and J usage is TRBJ2-7; 9 bases line up with TRBD1. This CDR3 is built from 15 residues. Germline lookup yields CDR1 SEHNR and CDR2 FQNEAQ (reference sequence). J was trimmed by 4 bases and V by 5 bases; bases with no gene match: 9. The CDR3 protein is CASSAMTGGYYEQYF. The CDR3 bases are TGTGCCAGCAGCGCCATGACAGGGGGATATTACGAGCAGTACTTC.

This clone appeared once. This chain links TRBV27 with TRBJ2-7; D is perhaps TRBD2 (6 bases). The CDR3 has 15 amino acids. CDR1 is MNHEY, CDR2 SMNVEV, per germline (reference sequence). V lost 3 bases and J 1 base, leaving 13 bases between the germline ends. CDR3 region: CASSFLSGGSYEQYF. DNA for the CDR3: TGTGCCAGCAGTTTTCTTAGCGGCGGGTCCTACGAGCAGTACTTC.

The V gene is TRBV5-6, the J gene TRBJ1-5; the D gene is possibly TRBD1 (6 bases). The CDR3 has 15 residues. Germline CDR1 is SGHDT and CDR2 is YYEEEE. V was shortened by 0 bases and J by 5 bases, with 12 bases between the two germline ends. The CDR3 loop reads CASSLDPGVDQPQHF. CDR3 nucleotide sequence: TGTGCCAGCAGCTTGGATCCAGGGGTTGATCAGCCCCAGCATTTT.

In this sample, this clone turned up once. The V gene is TRBV5-1, the J gene TRBJ1-2; maybe TRBD1 (6 bases). Trimming cost V 2 bases and J 6 bases, with 14 bases left between them. CDR3 size: 14 residues. The germline V gene has CDR1 SGHRS and CDR2 YFSETQ. DNA of the CDR3: TGCGCCAGCAGCTTAGGGGGAAGTGAGGATGGCTACACCTTC. Translating gives CASSLGGSEDGYTF.

The chain has TRBV5-8 and TRBJ1-1; a weak D match, TRBD1 (5 bases). The germline V and J ends were trimmed by 0 bases and 2 bases, with 17 bases remaining between them. The CDR3 extends over 17 amino acids. Germline CDR1 is SGHTS and CDR2 is YDEGEE. The CDR3 region is CASSLGMVRAFNTEAFF. The CDR3 DNA reads TGTGCCAGCAGCTTGGGGATGGTCAGGGCTTTTAACACTGAAGCTTTCTTT.

The rearrangement joins TRBV15 to TRBJ2-1; 8 nucleotides match TRBD2. The CDR3 length is 16 residues. V lost 1 base and J lost 1; bases outside the gene matches: 3. Looked up from germline, CDR1 is LNHNV and CDR2 is YYDKDF (reference sequence). The CDR3 DNA sequence: TGTGCCACCAGCAGAGCTGCGGGAGGATCCTACAATGAGCAGTTCTTC. Translating gives CATSRAAGGSYNEQFF.

The chain links TRBV14 to TRBJ1-1; TRBD1 is a possible D gene (5 bases). V dropped 5 bases and J dropped 4 bases, with 11 bases sitting between them. The CDR3 is 13 residues long. The germline gives CDR1 SGHDN, CDR2 FVKESK. The CDR3 region is CASSTQVLTEAFF. CDR3 nucleotide sequence: TGTGCCAGCAGCACACAGGTCCTCACTGAAGCTTTCTTT.

This clone has a handful of counts. The rearrangement uses TRBV2 and TRBJ2-7; D is uncertain. Deletions cut 4 bases from V and 2 bases from J, with 15 bases between. The CDR3 is 15 amino acids. Germline CDR1 and CDR2: SNHLY and FYNNEI. CDR3: CASSVGFGSAYEQYF. The CDR3 DNA sequence: TGTGCCAGCAGTGTGGGTTTCGGCAGCGCCTACGAGCAGTACTTC.

This chain links TRBV7-3 with TRBJ2-5, with 8 nucleotides matching TRBD2. Germline loops: CDR1 SGHTA, CDR2 FQGTGA. V dropped 6 bases and J dropped 3; count of bases not matched to a gene: 6. This CDR3 contains 14 residues. CDR3 nucleotides: TGTGCCAGCAGGCCTGGAGCGGGAGAAGAGACCCAGTACTTC. Amino acid sequence: CASRPGAGEETQYF.

The CDR3 loop is CASSRGYARTETQYF. The CDR3 coding sequence is TGTGCCAGCAGCCGAGGGTACGCTAGAACAGAGACCCAGTACTTC. This chain links TRBV11-3 with TRBJ2-5; D is possibly TRBD2 (5 bases). There are 15 residues in the CDR3. The V end lost 5 bases, the J end lost 4 bases, and 17 bases lay between the germline ends. CDR1 and CDR2 (germline): SGHNT, YENEEA.

CDR3 bases: TGTGCCAGCACCAAAACGGGGATAGGGGGATATGGCTACACCTTC. Residues: CASTKTGIGGYGYTF. The chain couples TRBV6-5 to TRBJ1-2, with D possibly TRBD1 on 6 matching bases. The CDR3 runs 15 residues. CDR1 MNHEY and CDR2 SVGAGI come from the germline V gene. Trimming took 7 bases from V and 5 from J, leaving 20 bases between them.

This chain joins TRBV5-6 and TRBJ2-7, with D possibly TRBD2 on 5 matching bases. V was trimmed by 3 bases and J by 3 bases, leaving 16 bases between them. The CDR3 spans 15 residues. The germline V gene encodes CDR1 SGHDT and CDR2 YYEEEE. CDR3 protein: CASSSEATYFYEQYF. CDR3 DNA sequence: TGTGCCAGCAGCTCGGAGGCCACTTATTTCTACGAGCAGTACTTC.

This clone occurred once. V gene TRBV2 combines with J gene TRBJ1-5; D might be TRBD1 (6 bases). The germline CDR1 and CDR2 sequences are SNHLY and FYNNEI. V dropped 8 bases and J dropped 0 bases, with 11 bases sitting between them. This CDR3 is built from 14 residues. CDR3 loop: CASGGHISNQPQHF. In DNA, the CDR3 is TGTGCCAGCGGGGGACACATTAGCAATCAGCCCCAGCATTTT. Full variable domain (outside the CDR3, taken from reference TRBV2 and TRBJ1-5): EPEVTQTPSHQVTQMGQEVILRCVPISNHLYFYWYRQILGQKVEFLVSFYNNEISEKSEIFDDQFSVERPDGSNFTLKIRSTKLEDSAMYFCASGGHISNQPQHFGDGTRLSIL.

V gene TRBV2 combines with J gene TRBJ1-2; TRBD1 aligns across 7 bases. CDR1 is SNHLY, CDR2 FYNNEI, per germline. The CDR3 spans 15 residues. The junction had 14 bases not matched to a gene; V was cut back by 1 base and J by 12 bases. CDR3 sequence: CASSEGYRGHTRDTF. In DNA, the CDR3 is TGTGCCAGCAGTGAAGGGTACAGGGGCCACACCAGGGACACCTTC.

The chain employs TRBV2 and TRBJ1-1; D perhaps matches TRBD1 (5 bases). The CDR3 has 12 amino acids. V lost 9 bases and J lost 1, with 9 bases in between. CDR1 and CDR2 (germline): SNHLY, FYNNEI. The CDR3 coding sequence is TGTGCCAGGGTCCAGGGGAACACTGAAGCTTTCTTT. Protein product: CARVQGNTEAFF.